This T cell receptor (beta chain) is from a study of early T cells in non-severe SARS-CoV-2 infection. Individual cDNA molecules were tagged with unique molecular identifiers. TCRdb fed the 5' RACE reads into MiXCR, producing one record per CDR3 protein. This table has about 60,000 distinct CDR3 sequences, approximately 11% appearing once. V was cut by 8 bases and J by 6 bases, with 14 bases left in between. The CDR3 runs to 13 residues. Germline CDR1 MNHNY, CDR2 SVGAGI (reference sequence). This receptor was obtained from an adult who was a healthcare worker with PCR-confirmed SARS-CoV-2 infection or an uninfected control (not recorded which). The sequenced sample consisted of whole blood. The chain uses TRBV6-6 and TRBJ2-1; no clear D gene. CDR3 bases: TGTGCCAGCGTGTGGGGATCGAGCAATGAGCAGTTCTTC. Its translation is CASVWGSSNEQFF.